The rows below give T cell receptor beta chains drawn from one sample of a study of blood T cell repertoires in COVID-19. Measured with immunoSEQ multiplex PCR; TCRdb has only the in-frame clones, and not every one. The sample lists just over 300,000 clones, roughly 88% occurring once. The sample consisted of PBMCs or T cells enriched from blood (not recorded which). Every receptor here comes from a man under 40 who had recovered from COVID-19. The CDR3 runs from the conserved cysteine through the conserved F or W. The D gene is left open where the match is weak. Size tells how often a clone was seen (once, few, many) or the class of an expanded clone, and some rows leave it out.

clone_size,v_call,d_call,j_call,cdr3_nt,cdr3_aa
once,TRBV9,-,TRBJ1-3,TGTGCCAGCAGCGTAGTGGCAGGAAAAAACACCATATATTTT,CASSVVAGKNTIYF
-,TRBV5-1,-,TRBJ1-1,TGCGCCAGCAGCCCACTTCAGGGTGACACTGAAGCTTTCTTT,CASSPLQGDTEAFF
-,TRBV10-3,TRBD1,TRBJ2-1,TGTGCCATCAGGCAGGACAGGATCAATGAGCAGTTCTTC,CAIRQDRINEQFF
-,TRBV19,-,TRBJ1-1,TGTGCCAGCTGGAGAATCGGGGATTTGGACACTGAAGCTTTCTTT,CASWRIGDLDTEAFF
once,TRBV30,-,TRBJ1-2,TGTGCCTGGAGTGTCCCAGGGAACTCGGTTGGCTACACCTTC,CAWSVPGNSVGYTF
-,TRBV19,TRBD1,TRBJ1-6,TGTGCCAGTGGGACAGGGAGAAACTCCTATAATTCACCCCTCCACTTT,CASGTGRNSYNSPLHF
once,TRBV3-1/TRBV3-2,TRBD1,TRBJ2-7,TGTGCCAGCAGCCCACAGGGGTACGAGCAGTACTTC,CASSPQGYEQYF
-,TRBV24-1,TRBD1,TRBJ2-1,TGTGCCACCAGTGATTTGAGGCCGGACAGGGGGTACTACAATGAGCAGTTCTTC,CATSDLRPDRGYYNEQFF
-,TRBV5-4,-,TRBJ1-3,TGTGCCAGCAGCAAGGGGTGGGACTCTGGAAACACCATATATTTT,CASSKGWDSGNTIYF
-,TRBV29-1,-,TRBJ1-1,TGCAGCGTCCGGGAATTTATGTCTTTCTTT,CSVREFMSFF
-,TRBV2,TRBD1,TRBJ1-4,TGTGCCAGCAGTGAGCATTCGCCCGGGACAGGATTTTTT,CASSEHSPGTGFF
few,TRBV12-3/TRBV12-4,-,TRBJ1-4,TGTGCCAGCGCAGATGAAAAACTGTTTTTT,CASADEKLFF
-,TRBV24-1,TRBD2,TRBJ2-1,TGTGCCACCAGTGATATTCTAGCGGGGAAAATCAATGAGCAGTTCTTC,CATSDILAGKINEQFF